A single sample is the source of the 24 T cell receptor beta chains below, sequenced in a study of shared clonotypes between healthy human individuals. Profiling relied on immunoSEQ multiplex PCR, and the TCRdb table lists in-frame clones only, not all of them. The data contain about 2.1 million clones, about 92% of them seen just once; the ten biggest clones take up roughly 1.7%. CD45RO-negative cells were positively selected for CCR7, leaving out terminally differentiated effector memory CD45RA+ cells. The sample was naive CD8+ T cells from PBMCs. The source of these receptors is a man younger than 35 in good health. Some clones in this sample may be carry-over from other donors' samples.

Points on this clone: Other DNA sequences of this sample code for an identical CDR3. The V and J genes are TRBV27 and TRBJ2-4; D unresolved. V shed 6 bases and J shed 0 bases, with 6 bases lying between them. Germline assignment: CDR1 MNHEY and CDR2 SMNVEV (reference sequence). The CDR3 is made up of 13 amino acids. DNA for the CDR3: TGTGCCAGCAGCCCGGGAGCCAAAAACATTCAGTACTTC. This gives the protein CASSPGAKNIQYF.

The chain carries TRBV5-6 and TRBJ1-5, with 10 bases matching TRBD1. J was trimmed by 7 bases and V by 4 bases; bases with no gene match: 11. The CDR3 totals 16 residues. Germline CDR1 SGHDT, CDR2 YYEEEE. The CDR3 DNA reads TGTGCCAGCAGCCGGACACGGGACAGGGGAGGACAGCCCCAGCATTTT. Protein product: CASSRTRDRGGQPQHF.

The rearrangement links TRBV10-2 to TRBJ1-2; 10 bases are shared with TRBD1. Germline trimming cut 2 bases from V and 8 bases from J; bases unmatched to any gene: 8. The CDR3 covers 15 residues. CDR1 and CDR2 from the germline V gene are WSHSY and SAAADI. CDR3 nucleotide sequence: TGCGCCAGCAGTGAGCTATTAGGGACAGGGGACGGCTACACCTTC. Residues: CASSELLGTGDGYTF.

The chain couples TRBV4-1 to TRBJ2-4, with D hard to call. V dropped 1 base and J dropped 0 bases, with 16 bases sitting between them. From germline, CDR1 is MGHRA and CDR2 YSYEKL. There are 18 residues in the CDR3. The CDR3: CASSQVGPPRRAKNIQYF. As DNA, the CDR3 is TGCGCCAGCAGCCAAGTCGGGCCCCCAAGGCGAGCCAAAAACATTCAGTACTTC.

The rearrangement joins TRBV2 to TRBJ1-1; maybe TRBD1 (5 bases). The germline gives CDR1 SNHLY, CDR2 FYNNEI. The CDR3 consists of 16 residues. V lost 0 bases, J lost 0 bases, and 11 bases lay in between. The CDR3 protein is CASSEAATDMNTEAFF. CDR3 sequence (DNA): TGTGCCAGCAGTGAAGCGGCGACAGACATGAACACTGAAGCTTTCTTT.

This chain uses TRBV6-1 with TRBJ2-7, with TRBD1 matching over 10 bases. This CDR3 is 14 amino acids long. V was pared by 2 bases and J by 6 bases, with 4 bases of the junction left unmatched. From germline, CDR1 is MNHNS and CDR2 SASEGT. The CDR3 DNA reads as TGTGCCAGCAGTGAAAGGGGGACAGGGGTCGAGCAGTACTTC. Translated: CASSERGTGVEQYF.

The rearrangement links TRBV9 to TRBJ2-6; D is unclear. V gave up 5 bases and J gave up 4 bases, with 10 bases separating them. The CDR3 extends over 14 amino acids. CDR1 and CDR2 from the germline V gene are SGDLS and YYNGEE. The CDR3 DNA reads TGTGCCAGCAGGCCCGGATTGGGGGCCAACGTCCTGACTTTC. Translated, it gives CASRPGLGANVLTF.

The chain uses TRBV28 and TRBJ1-1; D perhaps matches TRBD1 (6 bases). CDR1 and CDR2 (germline): MDHEN, SYDVKM. Trimming removed 4 bases at V and 0 bases at J, with 15 bases between. The CDR3 has 16 residues. The CDR3 nucleotides read TGTGCCAGCAGTTCCCGGACAGAAATTATGAACACTGAAGCTTTCTTT. Encoded protein: CASSSRTEIMNTEAFF.

The rearrangement joins TRBV13 to TRBJ1-2; possibly TRBD1 for D (5 bases). The CDR3 extends over 16 amino acids. Germline V lookup: CDR1 PRHDT, CDR2 FYEKMQ (reference sequence). Deletions cut 5 bases from V and 0 bases from J, with 16 bases between. As DNA, the CDR3 is TGTGCCAGCAGCCGGCGGGACGCCGGATCTAACTATGGCTACACCTTC. This sequence encodes CASSRRDAGSNYGYTF.

V usage is TRBV15 and J usage is TRBJ2-3, with D perhaps TRBD2 (5 bases). Trimming stripped 0 bases from V and 0 bases from J, with 16 bases between. This CDR3 comprises 18 residues. Germline V gene lookup returns CDR1 LNHNV and CDR2 YYDKDF (reference sequence). The CDR3 nucleotides are TGTGCCACCAGCAGAGATCCCTCGGGGAGTGTTAGCACAGATACGCAGTATTTT. Translation gives CATSRDPSGSVSTDTQYF.

The chain uses TRBV28 and TRBJ2-1; 9 bases agree with TRBD2. This CDR3 has 16 amino acids. With V trimmed by 4 bases and J by 5 bases, 9 bases remained unmatched. From germline, CDR1 is MDHEN and CDR2 SYDVKM. The chain's CDR3 is CASSSWTSATDNEQFF. CDR3 DNA: TGTGCCAGCAGTTCTTGGACTAGCGCGACTGACAATGAGCAGTTCTTC.

Turning to this clone: This same CDR3 is encoded by further DNA sequences in the sample. This sequence joins TRBV5-4 and TRBJ2-7, with 9 bases aligning to TRBD1. The J segment lost 2 bases and the V segment lost 3 bases, leaving 3 bases of the junction unmatched. Germline-derived CDR1 and CDR2 are SGHNT and YYREEE (reference sequence). This CDR3 contains 14 residues. The CDR3 DNA is TGTGCCAGCAGCTCCGGGACAGGGACCTACGAGCAGTACTTC. Its protein product is CASSSGTGTYEQYF.

V is TRBV5-4 and J is TRBJ1-1; the match to TRBD1 covers 9 bases. V was clipped by 5 bases and J by 4 bases; unmatched bases: 3. This CDR3 has 13 amino acids. In germline, CDR1 is SGHNT, CDR2 YYREEE (reference sequence). The chain's CDR3 is CASRRDRATEAFF. CDR3 nucleotides: TGTGCCAGCAGGAGGGACAGGGCCACTGAAGCTTTCTTT.

This clone was detected once. The chain employs TRBV27 and TRBJ2-1; D call uncertain. In germline, CDR1 is MNHEY, CDR2 SMNVEV (reference sequence). The length of the CDR3 is 14 residues. V was clipped by 1 base and J by 6 bases, with 10 bases between them. The CDR3 sequence is CASSLFRVANEQFF. The CDR3, as DNA: TGTGCCAGCAGTTTATTTCGAGTAGCCAATGAGCAGTTCTTC.

The chain recombines TRBV5-1 with TRBJ2-7, with 8 bases fitting TRBD1. CDR1 and CDR2 from the germline V gene are SGHRS and YFSETQ. The V segment lost 3 bases and the J segment 5 bases; nucleotides outside the gene matches: 7. The CDR3 has 14 residues. The CDR3 coding sequence is TGCGCCAGCAGCTCCCCGGACAGGGACCACGAGCAGTACTTC. Translating gives CASSSPDRDHEQYF.

The V call is TRBV7-9, the J call TRBJ2-3, with D unclear. This CDR3 contains 12 residues. The V and J ends lost 7 bases and 4 bases respectively, with 9 bases between them. Germline assignment: CDR1 SEHNR and CDR2 FQNEAQ (reference sequence). The CDR3 protein is CASTFQSDTQYF. CDR3 bases: TGTGCCAGCACCTTCCAGTCAGATACGCAGTATTTT.

The chain joins TRBV6-5 to TRBJ1-3, with D possibly TRBD1 on 5 matching bases. The V gene lost 7 bases and the J gene lost 4 bases, with 11 bases spanning the gap. The CDR3 contains 13 residues. The germline gives CDR1 MNHEY, CDR2 SVGAGI. The DNA of the CDR3 is TGTGCCAGCACGGCCGGGACCGGAAACACCATATATTTT. Translated: CASTAGTGNTIYF.

The V gene is TRBV28, the J gene TRBJ1-5; no reliable D call. CDR1 is MDHEN, CDR2 SYDVKM, per germline. The CDR3 loop spans 15 amino acids. V was pared by 6 bases and J by 5 bases, with 17 bases between. The CDR3 reads CASRSYLVGDQPQHF. CDR3 sequence (DNA): TGTGCCAGCAGATCTTACTTAGTGGGAGATCAGCCCCAGCATTTT. Full variable domain (missing parts from reference TRBV28 and TRBJ1-5): DVKVTQSSRYLVKRTGEKVFLECVQDMDHENMFWYRQDPGLGLRLIYFSYDVKMKEKGDIPEGYSVSREKKERFSLILESASTNQTSMYLCASRSYLVGDQPQHFGDGTRLSIL.

The J gene is TRBJ1-5, the V gene TRBV19; D gene uncertain. CDR1 is LNHDA and CDR2 is SQIVND in the germline V gene (reference sequence). The CDR3 spans 14 residues. V was trimmed by 6 bases and J by 0 bases, leaving 9 bases between them. As DNA, the CDR3 is TGTGCCAGTAGCTATTGGGATAGCAATCAGCCCCAGCATTTT. Its translation: CASSYWDSNQPQHF.

The chain joins TRBV5-1 to TRBJ1-3, with 8 bases identical to TRBD1. The germline V gene encodes CDR1 SGHRS and CDR2 YFSETQ. This CDR3 contains 11 residues. Trimming removed 5 bases from V and 9 bases from J; junction bases left unmatched: 1. The CDR3 loop is CASRTGGTIYF. The CDR3 coding sequence is TGCGCCAGCAGAACAGGGGGCACCATATATTTT.

The gene calls are TRBV27 and TRBJ1-2; D not certain. The CDR3 is 11 residues long. Germline-derived CDR1 and CDR2 are MNHEY and SMNVEV (reference sequence). Trimming took 6 bases from V and 4 from J, leaving 6 bases between them. The CDR3 region has the DNA TGTGCCAGCAGGGACGCCTATGGCTACACCTTC. Its protein product is CASRDAYGYTF.

V is TRBV2 and J is TRBJ2-2; tentatively, D is TRBD1 (5 bases). The CDR3 runs 16 residues. The germline CDR1 and CDR2 sequences are SNHLY and FYNNEI. V lost 3 bases to trimming and J lost 1 base, with 12 bases between them. CDR3 residues: CASSDPRQKNTGELFF. CDR3 nucleotide sequence: TGTGCCAGCAGTGATCCCCGACAGAAGAACACCGGGGAGCTGTTTTTT.

The chain is built from TRBV2 and TRBJ2-1, with 7 nucleotides matching TRBD2. J lost 0 bases, V lost 6 bases, and 5 bases had no gene match. CDR1 and CDR2 (germline): SNHLY, FYNNEI. CDR3 size: 15 residues. The CDR3 sequence: CASRRGGSSYNEQFF. DNA for the CDR3: TGTGCCAGCAGGCGGGGCGGGAGCTCCTACAATGAGCAGTTCTTC.

This chain connects TRBV19 to TRBJ2-1; 11 bases agree with TRBD2. Germline V gene lookup returns CDR1 LNHDA and CDR2 SQIVND (reference sequence). The junction had 12 bases not matched to a gene; V was cut back by 11 bases and J by 0 bases. The CDR3 covers 17 residues. The CDR3 here is CAASGTSGLSSYNEQFF. CDR3 sequence (DNA): TGTGCCGCGTCCGGGACTAGCGGATTATCCTCCTACAATGAGCAGTTCTTC.